This T cell receptor (beta chain) was identified in a study of control samples from healthy donors and cancer patients. Some clones are missing from TCRdb's copy, which holds only in-frame ones; the method was immunoSEQ multiplex PCR. Seen here are about 94,000 clones, about nine tenths observed once, and the top ten hold 3% to 4.5%. V was pared by 3 bases and J by 9 bases, with 15 bases between. In germline, CDR1 is LNHNV, CDR2 YYDKDF (reference sequence). The CDR3 loop spans 14 amino acids. This TCR was recovered from a woman aged 18-30 years in good health. The rearrangement joins TRBV15 to TRBJ2-1; D not resolved. The sequenced sample was blood. Here the CDR3 DNA reads TGTGCCACCAGCAGGGATATCTTGGGGATTGAGCAGTTCTTC. Its translation is CATSRDILGIEQFF.